Reported below is one TCR beta chain. This sample stems from a study of cytomegalovirus exposure and HLA in healthy donors. The CDR3 has 15 residues. The junction had 9 bases not matched to a gene; V was cut back by 5 bases and J by 5 bases. Per the germline V gene, CDR1 is SGHTA and CDR2 is FQGTGA. PCR was performed using 60 Vbeta and 13 Jbeta primers. Clones were sequenced by immunoSEQ multiplex PCR, and TCRdb holds only the in-frame ones, with some missing. Of about 100,000 clones in the sample, 65% to 85% were seen once. The V and J genes are TRBV7-3 and TRBJ2-5; 9 bases map to TRBD1. Input material: PBMCs. The TCR sequence derives from a man aged 18 to 30 in good health and CMV-seronegative. The CDR3 bases are TGTGCCAGCAGCCCCCGACAGGGGGGGCGGGAGACCCAGTACTTC. Protein: CASSPRQGGRETQYF. The variable domain in full, completed from reference TRBV7-3 and TRBJ2-5, reads GAGVSQTPSNKVTEKGKYVELRCDPISGHTALYWYRQSLGQGPEFLIYFQGTGAADDSGLPNDRFFAVRPEGSVSTLKIQRTERGDSAVYLCASSPRQGGRETQYFGPGTRLLVL.